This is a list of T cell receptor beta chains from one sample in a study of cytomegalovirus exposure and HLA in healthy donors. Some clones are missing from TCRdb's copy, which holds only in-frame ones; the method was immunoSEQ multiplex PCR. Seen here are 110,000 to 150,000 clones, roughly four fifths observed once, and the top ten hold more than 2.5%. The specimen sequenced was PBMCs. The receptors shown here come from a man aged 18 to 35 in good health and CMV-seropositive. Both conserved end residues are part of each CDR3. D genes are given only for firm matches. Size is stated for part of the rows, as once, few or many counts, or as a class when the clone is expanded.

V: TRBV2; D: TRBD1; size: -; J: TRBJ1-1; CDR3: CASSVYWRTGTLRTEAFF; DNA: TGTGCCAGCAGTGTATATTGGAGGACAGGGACTTTACGGACTGAAGCTTTCTTT
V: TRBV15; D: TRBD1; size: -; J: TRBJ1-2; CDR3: CATSSRQGTGRGYTF; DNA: TGTGCCACCAGCTCCCGACAGGGGACGGGGAGGGGCTACACCTTC
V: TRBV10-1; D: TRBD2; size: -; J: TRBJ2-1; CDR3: CASSEVSGSPTEQFF; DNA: TGCGCCAGCAGTGAAGTTAGCGGGAGTCCCACTGAGCAGTTCTTC
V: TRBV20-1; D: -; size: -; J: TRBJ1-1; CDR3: CSASRTEAFF; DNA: TGCAGTGCTAGCCGTACTGAAGCTTTCTTT
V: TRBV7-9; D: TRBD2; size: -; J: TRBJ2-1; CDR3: CASSFAGGPYEQFF; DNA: TGTGCCAGCAGCTTCGCGGGAGGGCCCTATGAGCAGTTCTTC
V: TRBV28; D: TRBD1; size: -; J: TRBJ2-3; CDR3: CASSLHRGSATQYF; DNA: TGTGCCAGCAGTCTACACAGGGGATCGGCTACGCAGTATTTT
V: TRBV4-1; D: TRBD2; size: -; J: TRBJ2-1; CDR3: CASSQEQRDPYNEQFF; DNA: TGCGCCAGCAGCCAAGAGCAGCGGGACCCCTACAATGAGCAGTTCTTC
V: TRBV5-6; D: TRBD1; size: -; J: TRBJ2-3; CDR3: CASSFLRGLEGTDTQYF; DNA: TGTGCCAGCAGCTTCCTCAGGGGGCTCGAGGGCACAGATACGCAGTATTTT
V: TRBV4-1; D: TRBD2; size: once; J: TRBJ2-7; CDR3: CASSQASLADYHEQYF; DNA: TGCGCCAGCAGCCAAGCGTCACTAGCGGACTACCACGAGCAGTACTTC
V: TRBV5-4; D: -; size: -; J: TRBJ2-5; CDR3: CASSSGLKETQYF; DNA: TGTGCCAGCAGCTCTGGACTGAAAGAGACCCAGTACTTC
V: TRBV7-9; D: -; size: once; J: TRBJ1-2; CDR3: CASGWGGNGYTF; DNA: TGTGCCAGCGGGTGGGGAGGGAACGGCTACACCTTC
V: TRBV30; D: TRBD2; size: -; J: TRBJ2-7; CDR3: CAWKFGGRAYPEQYF; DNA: TGTGCCTGGAAGTTTGGCGGGAGGGCTTACCCCGAGCAGTACTTC
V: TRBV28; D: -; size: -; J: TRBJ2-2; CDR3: CASSSDSGELFF; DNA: TGTGCCAGCAGTTCAGATTCCGGGGAGCTGTTTTTT
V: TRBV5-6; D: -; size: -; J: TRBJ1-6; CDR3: CASSLRPGDSPLHF; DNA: TGTGCCAGCAGCTTGAGACCAGGTGATTCACCCCTCCACTTT
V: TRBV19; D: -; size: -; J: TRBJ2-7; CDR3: CASSIEGIGSSYEQYF; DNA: TGTGCCAGTAGTATAGAAGGTATCGGGAGCTCCTACGAGCAGTACTTC
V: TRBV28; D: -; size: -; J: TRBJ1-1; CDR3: CASWRTEAFF; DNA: TGTGCCAGCTGGCGGACTGAAGCTTTCTTT
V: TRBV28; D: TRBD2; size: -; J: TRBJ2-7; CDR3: CASSLSRGTSGSTASYEQYF; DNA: TGTGCCAGCAGTTTATCCAGGGGGACTAGCGGGAGTACCGCCTCCTACGAGCAGTACTTC